This T cell receptor beta chain stems from a study of T cell responses to AZD1222 COVID-19 vaccine. The CDR3 totals 13 residues. V lost 1 base, J lost 2 bases, and 7 bases lay in between. Germline CDR1 is SGHDT and CDR2 is YYEEEE. Sequenced by immunoSEQ multiplex PCR; TCRdb stores in-frame clones only, minus some. The sample holds roughly 100,000 clones, more than 70% seen once. The V call is TRBV5-6, the J call TRBJ2-7; D call uncertain. The receptor comes from an adult in good health. Source: peripheral blood, taken on day 0 of AZD1222 vaccination. CDR3: CASSLIGTYEQYF. The CDR3 DNA follows: TGTGCCAGCAGCTTGATAGGGACCTACGAGCAGTACTTC. The full variable domain, with the rest looked up from reference TRBV5-6 and TRBJ2-7, is DAGVTQSPTHLIKTRGQQVTLRCSPKSGHDTVSWYQQALGQGPQFIFQYYEEEERQRGNFPDRFSGHQFPNYSSELNVNALLLGDSALYLCASSLIGTYEQYFGPGTRLTVT.